These 18 T cell receptor beta chains were sequenced from one sample in a study of T-cell memory formation after mild COVID-19. TCRdb analysed the 5' RACE reads with MiXCR anew, one entry per CDR3 protein. The sample carries under 550,000 distinct CDR3 sequences, 18% recorded once. Source material: PBMCs or a T cell subset sorted from them (not recorded which). The receptors were gathered from an adult woman who had mild COVID-19 (a few samples of this study predate the infection). Cell type and time point are not known.

This clonotype was seen many times. The CDR3 loop reads CASSLNFQGGQPQHF. The CDR3 nucleotides are TGTGCCAGCAGTTTAAATTTTCAGGGCGGTCAGCCCCAGCATTTT. The gene calls are TRBV12-3 or TRBV12-4 and TRBJ1-5, with D perhaps TRBD1 (5 bases). This CDR3 contains 15 residues. Deletions cut 2 bases from V and 6 bases from J, with 14 bases between.

The chain joins TRBV4-2 to TRBJ2-7; TRBD1 aligns across 7 bases. The junction had 8 bases not matched to a gene; V was cut back by 3 bases and J by 3 bases. Germline loops: CDR1 LGHNA, CDR2 YNFKEQ. The CDR3 covers 15 residues. Here the CDR3 reads CASSHPQGTVYEQYF. In nucleotides, the CDR3 is TGTGCCAGCAGCCACCCACAGGGGACGGTCTACGAGCAGTACTTC.

Many counts were recorded for this clonotype. This chain links TRBV5-5 with TRBJ2-3, with 8 bases lining up with TRBD2. CDR3 size: 14 residues. From germline, CDR1 is SGHKS and CDR2 YYEKEE (reference sequence). V gave up 5 bases and J gave up 3 bases; unmatched junction bases: 5. The CDR3 loop reads CASRPIAGTDTQYF. The CDR3 DNA follows: TGTGCCAGCAGACCTATAGCGGGGACAGATACGCAGTATTTT.

The chain recombines TRBV7-8 with TRBJ2-1; 15 bases are shared with TRBD2. CDR3 length: 16 residues. From germline, CDR1 is SGHVS and CDR2 FQNEAQ. Germline trimming cut 5 bases from V and 5 bases from J; bases unmatched to any gene: 4. The CDR3 reads CASSVGLAGGDNEQFF. The CDR3 coding sequence is TGTGCCAGCAGCGTGGGACTAGCGGGGGGAGACAATGAGCAGTTCTTC.

This rearrangement joins TRBV19 to TRBJ2-1, with D unclear. Germline CDR1 and CDR2: LNHDA and SQIVND (reference sequence). The CDR3 runs 13 residues. V was trimmed by 8 bases and J by 2 bases, leaving 10 bases between them. The chain's CDR3 is CASAPSPYNEQFF. CDR3 nucleotides: TGTGCCAGTGCCCCCAGTCCCTACAATGAGCAGTTCTTC.

This chain joins TRBV4-1 and TRBJ2-4; possibly TRBD2 for D (7 bases). This CDR3 contains 15 residues. Germline CDR1 reads MGHRA; CDR2 reads YSYEKL. The germline V and J ends were trimmed by 1 base and 9 bases, with 16 bases remaining between them. In DNA, the CDR3 is TGCGCCAGCAGCCAAGGGGGAGGGGGGCTGGGCATTCAGTACTTC. It encodes CASSQGGGGLGIQYF.

This clonotype occurred a few times. The chain carries TRBV5-1 and TRBJ2-3; possible D gene TRBD2, 6 bases. This CDR3 has 14 amino acids. The V end was cut by 3 bases, the J end by 11 bases, with 19 bases between. Germline assignment: CDR1 SGHRS and CDR2 YFSETQ. CDR3 protein: CASSSAGGLIEQYF. As DNA, the CDR3 is TGCGCCAGCAGCTCGGCCGGAGGGTTGATTGAGCAGTATTTT. Based on the CDR3 plus reference TRBV5-1 and TRBJ2-3, the full variable domain is KAGVTQTPRYLIKTRGQQVTLSCSPISGHRSVSWYQQTPGQGLQFLFEYFSETQRNKGNFPGRFSGRQFSNSRSEMNVSTLELGDSALYLCASSSAGGLIEQYFGPGTRLTVL.

This clonotype was counted a few times. The chain combines TRBV20-1 with TRBJ2-7; tentative D call: TRBD1 (6 bases). The CDR3 length is 15 residues. Trimming took 1 base from V and 1 from J, leaving 14 bases between them. From germline, CDR1 is DFQATT and CDR2 SNEGSKA (reference sequence). The CDR3 bases are TGCAGTGCTAGAGGTAACCGGGACAAATCCTACGAGCAGTACTTC. Translating it yields CSARGNRDKSYEQYF.

The chain couples TRBV5-1 to TRBJ2-2; no clear D gene. The ends were cut back, 0 bases at V and 4 bases at J, with 7 bases in the middle. CDR1 is SGHRS, CDR2 YFSETQ, per germline. There are 14 residues in the CDR3. CDR3 in amino acids: CASSLVQTTGELFF. The CDR3, as DNA: TGCGCCAGCAGCTTGGTTCAGACCACCGGGGAGCTGTTTTTT.

The chain joins TRBV12-3 or TRBV12-4 to TRBJ1-2, with a possible D match to TRBD1 (6 bases). CDR3 length: 15 residues. Deletions cut 6 bases from V and 0 bases from J, with 14 bases between. The CDR3 is CASRLKGVPNYGYTF. The DNA of the CDR3 is TGTGCCAGCAGGCTTAAGGGGGTACCTAACTATGGCTACACCTTC.

In this sample, this clonotype turned up a few times. The CDR3 loop is CASSGQISNQPQHF. In DNA, the CDR3 is TGTGCCAGCAGTGGACAGATCAGCAATCAGCCCCAGCATTTT. The rearrangement joins TRBV2 to TRBJ1-5; perhaps TRBD1 as D (5 bases). The CDR3 runs 14 residues. With 4 bases removed from V and 1 base from J, the gap between germline ends came to 8 bases. Germline values: CDR1 SNHLY, CDR2 FYNNEI.

There are many counts of this clonotype. This rearrangement joins TRBV7-9 to TRBJ2-7; tentative D call: TRBD2 (7 bases). The germline gives CDR1 SEHNR, CDR2 FQNEAQ (reference sequence). CDR3 length: 16 residues. V was cut by 0 bases and J by 3 bases, with 15 bases left in between. The CDR3 region is CASSLAGAGASYEQYF. CDR3 DNA: TGTGCCAGCAGCTTAGCGGGGGCGGGAGCGAGCTACGAGCAGTACTTC.

This clonotype came up a few times. CDR3 bases: TGTGCCACCAGTGAAACGGGACAGGGTTCCGTCAACGAGCAGTACTTC. Translation gives CATSETGQGSVNEQYF. J is TRBJ2-7 and V is TRBV24-1; TRBD1 matches at 9 bases. Germline V CDR1 and CDR2: KGHDR, SFDVKD. The CDR3 extends over 16 amino acids. V lost 4 bases and J lost 5; bases outside the gene matches: 11.

The CDR3 here is CASSLGSNNYGYTF. CDR3 DNA: TGTGCCAGCAGCTTGGGCAGCAATAACTATGGCTACACCTTC. This sequence joins TRBV5-6 and TRBJ1-2; no firm D call. This CDR3 comprises 14 residues. Germline V lookup: CDR1 SGHDT, CDR2 YYEEEE. Deletions cut 0 bases from V and 1 base from J, with 7 bases between.

This clonotype was recorded a few times. The gene calls are TRBV7-6 and TRBJ2-2, with TRBD2 matching 9 bases. Germline CDR1 SGHVS, CDR2 FNYEAQ. The CDR3 has 18 amino acids. V shed 2 bases and J 6 bases; nucleotides not matched to a gene: 13. CDR3 residues: CASSLNSLAGRLAGELFF. The DNA of the CDR3 is TGTGCCAGCAGCTTAAATTCCCTAGCGGGGAGATTGGCCGGGGAGCTGTTTTTT.

This clonotype was counted only a few times. The chain joins TRBV3-1 to TRBJ1-1; the D gene is possibly TRBD1 (5 bases). V was pared by 4 bases and J by 3 bases, with 9 bases between. CDR1 and CDR2 (germline): LGHDT, YNNKEL (reference sequence). The CDR3 has 13 amino acids. CDR3 coding DNA: TGTGCCAGCAGCCGGGGGGTGCACACTGAAGCTTTCTTT. This encodes CASSRGVHTEAFF.

This clonotype has more than one count but fewer than ten. The J gene is TRBJ1-1, the V gene TRBV29-1; D might be TRBD1 (5 bases). CDR3 size: 11 residues. Germline V gene lookup returns CDR1 SQVTM and CDR2 ANQGSEA. V was pared by 4 bases and J by 5 bases, with 8 bases between. CDR3: CSVVRGTEAFF. For the CDR3, the DNA is TGCAGCGTTGTGCGGGGGACTGAAGCTTTCTTT.

The chain combines TRBV20-1 with TRBJ1-2, with unresolved D. Germline CDR1 reads DFQATT; CDR2 reads SNEGSKA (reference sequence). The CDR3 spans 13 residues. Trimming took off 6 bases at V and 4 bases at J, with 15 bases between the two ends. The CDR3 DNA follows: TGCAGTGCCCCCCGGCCCGGCAGCTATGGCTACACCTTC. Encoded protein: CSAPRPGSYGYTF.